Presented here are 17 T cell receptor beta chains from one specimen sequenced in a study of T cell repertoires in cytomegalovirus infection. TCRdb passed the reads through MiXCR, listing each CDR3 protein once. The data hold around 740,000 distinct CDR3 sequences, with 35% to 45% observed a single time. Sequencing was carried out using PBMCs. All receptors come from a human donor in good health (CMV status not recorded). Some clones in this sample may be carry-over from other donors' samples.

In regard to this clonotype: Germline and junction disagree at one end, which may indicate a read error. The V call is TRBV20-1, the J call TRBJ1-5; D might be TRBD1 (6 bases). From germline, CDR1 is DFQATT and CDR2 SNEGSKA (reference sequence). The CDR3 consists of 17 residues. The CDR3 DNA follows: TGCAGTGCTAGAGGGATTCCAGGGGCTTACTACAATCAGCCCAAGCATTTT. This encodes CSARGIPGAYYNQPKHF.

V gene TRBV12-3 or TRBV12-4 combines with J gene TRBJ1-2; TRBD1 matches 10 bases. Trimming cost V 7 bases and J 4 bases; bases outside gene matches: 9. The length of the CDR3 is 15 residues. CDR3: CASTRQGAGTYGYTF. CDR3 DNA: TGTGCCAGCACGAGACAGGGGGCGGGGACCTATGGCTACACCTTC.

V usage is TRBV27 and J usage is TRBJ1-1; possibly TRBD1 for D (6 bases). V was cut by 7 bases and J by 3 bases, with 18 bases left in between. CDR3 length: 15 residues. Germline loops: CDR1 MNHEY, CDR2 SMNVEV (reference sequence). The CDR3 region is CASTSRQAGYTEAFF. In DNA, the CDR3 is TGTGCCAGCACATCCAGACAGGCGGGGTACACTGAAGCTTTCTTT.

The rearrangement links TRBV19 to TRBJ1-4; D is possibly TRBD1 (5 bases). Trimming cost V 6 bases and J 5 bases, with 16 bases left between them. The CDR3 spans 15 residues. Germline values: CDR1 LNHDA, CDR2 SQIVND (reference sequence). The CDR3 region is CASRARDRGNEKLFF. The CDR3 region has the DNA TGTGCCAGTAGAGCCCGGGACCGAGGGAATGAAAAACTGTTTTTT.

The chain couples TRBV5-5 to TRBJ1-4, with TRBD1 identical over 8 bases. J was trimmed by 8 bases and V by 2 bases; bases with no gene match: 5. CDR3 length: 14 amino acids. Looked up from germline, CDR1 is SGHKS and CDR2 is YYEKEE (reference sequence). The CDR3 region has the DNA TGTGCCAGCAGCTTCTCAGGGGGCTGGGAAAAACTGTTTTTT. Translated, it gives CASSFSGGWEKLFF.

This clonotype was picked up a small number of times. This rearrangement joins TRBV12-3 or TRBV12-4 to TRBJ2-3; D is unclear. This CDR3 comprises 11 residues. V dropped 8 bases and J dropped 3 bases, with 6 bases sitting between them. The chain's CDR3 is CASGKTDTQYF. The CDR3 nucleotides are TGTGCCAGCGGGAAGACAGATACGCAGTATTTT.

This clonotype was counted once. The rearrangement links TRBV5-4 to TRBJ2-5, with 10 bases identical to TRBD2. The junction had 9 bases not matched to a gene; V was cut back by 4 bases and J by 6 bases. This CDR3 has 15 amino acids. CDR1 and CDR2 from the germline V gene are SGHNT and YYREEE (reference sequence). The CDR3 here is CASSRNSGGSQTQYF. CDR3 DNA: TGTGCCAGCAGCAGGAATAGCGGGGGGAGCCAGACCCAGTACTTC.

The rearrangement links TRBV2 to TRBJ2-6, with TRBD1 matching 7 bases. Germline trimming cut 8 bases from V and 0 bases from J; bases unmatched to any gene: 4. Germline loops: CDR1 SNHLY, CDR2 FYNNEI. This CDR3 is 15 amino acids long. This CDR3 reads CASGQAGSGANVLTF. CDR3 DNA: TGTGCCAGCGGACAGGCCGGCTCTGGGGCCAACGTCCTGACTTTC.

This clonotype was detected a few times. V gene TRBV28 combines with J gene TRBJ2-7, with D unclear. The CDR3 is 12 residues long. Trimming took 4 bases from V and 4 from J, leaving 8 bases between them. Germline CDR1 reads MDHEN; CDR2 reads SYDVKM. The CDR3 is CASSYPAYEQYF. CDR3 in DNA: TGTGCCAGCAGTTACCCCGCTTACGAGCAGTACTTC.

V gene TRBV30 combines with J gene TRBJ2-7; D is ambiguous. Germline CDR1 is GTSNPN and CDR2 is SVGIG (reference sequence). V was pared by 1 base and J by 2 bases, with 9 bases between. The CDR3 contains 13 residues. CDR3 DNA: TGTGCCTGGAGTGATAGGGCCCCCTACGAGCAGTACTTC. This sequence encodes CAWSDRAPYEQYF.

This clonotype showed up just a few times. Mismatch with germline at one junction end may stem from a read error. The chain carries TRBV7-6 and TRBJ2-3, with TRBD2 matching 15 bases. In germline, CDR1 is SGHVS, CDR2 FNYEAQ. The length of the CDR3 is 16 residues. In DNA, the CDR3 is TGTGCTAGCAGCCCCGGACTAGCGGGGGGGGGGGATACGCAGTATTTT. Its translation is CASSPGLAGGGDTQYF.

The chain couples TRBV10-3 to TRBJ1-2, with 7 bases lining up with TRBD1. CDR3 length: 13 amino acids. The V and J ends lost 11 bases and 4 bases, in that order; junction bases with no gene match: 10. CDR1 is ENHRY and CDR2 is SYGVKD in the germline V gene. CDR3 DNA: TGTGCCGCACAGGGGTACGACAGCTATGGCTACACCTTC. This gives the protein CAAQGYDSYGYTF.

This chain connects TRBV7-6 to TRBJ2-1; no clear D. Germline V CDR1 and CDR2: SGHVS, FNYEAQ. CDR3 length: 14 amino acids. Trimming took 1 base from V and 3 from J, leaving 7 bases between them. CDR3 bases: TGTGCCAGCAGCTTAGGAGACATCTACAATGAGCAGTTCTTC. Its translation: CASSLGDIYNEQFF. Full variable domain (rest looked up from reference TRBV7-6 and TRBJ2-1): GAGVSQSPRYKVTKRGQDVALRCDPISGHVSLYWYRQALGQGPEFLTYFNYEAQQDKSGLPNDRFSAERPEGSISTLTIQRTEQRDSAMYRCASSLGDIYNEQFFGPGTRLTVL.

Note on this clonotype: A read error may explain this, as a much larger clone is one base away. This is likely a read error, given that the CDR3 carries no conserved phenylalanine or tryptophan at its end. The rearrangement uses TRBV7-2 and TRBJ2-5, with 9 bases identical to TRBD2. After removal of 5 bases from V and 7 bases from J, the junction contained 11 bases not matched to a gene. The CDR3 has 15 amino acids. Germline V lookup: CDR1 SGHTA, CDR2 FQGNSA. CDR3: CASSHGLAPAGTQYL. The DNA of the CDR3 is TGTGCCAGCAGCCACGGACTAGCGCCCGCCGGGACCCAGTACTTA.

The rearrangement joins TRBV15 to TRBJ2-4, with D perhaps TRBD1 or TRBD2 (5 bases each). V gave up 5 bases and J gave up 8 bases, with 19 bases separating them. This CDR3 comprises 15 residues. The germline V gene encodes CDR1 LNHNV and CDR2 YYDKDF (reference sequence). The CDR3 here is CATSAHRDPADIQYF. The DNA of the CDR3 is TGTGCCACCAGCGCCCACCGGGACCCCGCGGACATTCAGTACTTC.

This clonotype has just a few counts. The genes are TRBV19 and TRBJ2-1, with 8 bases identical to TRBD2. Germline V gene data show CDR1 as LNHDA and CDR2 as SQIVND (reference sequence). The length of the CDR3 is 15 residues. V trimming: 3 bases; J trimming: 5 bases; junction bases outside the gene matches: 6. This CDR3 is CASSIPAGANNEQFF. The CDR3, as DNA: TGTGCCAGTAGTATTCCAGCGGGGGCAAACAATGAGCAGTTCTTC.

This clonotype came up a few times. V is TRBV6-1 and J is TRBJ1-2; possibly TRBD1 for D (6 bases). Trimming took off 6 bases at V and 4 bases at J, with 12 bases between the two ends. Germline CDR1 MNHNS, CDR2 SASEGT. CDR3 length: 13 residues. In DNA form, the CDR3 reads TGTGCCAGCAGCGGACAGTTGGTCTATGGCTACACCTTC. Translation gives CASSGQLVYGYTF.